This TCR beta chain was captured in a study of early T cells in non-severe SARS-CoV-2 infection. Overall study results and limits: VDJdb-based matching was biased toward anti-spike CD8 responses and missed private and CD4 specificities.

MiXCR, run by TCRdb on the 5' RACE reads, gives a single entry per CDR3 protein. The sample has tens of thousands of distinct CDR3 sequences, roughly 17% seen once. Concerning this clonotype itself: What it binds is not known.

Trimming took 3 bases from V and 5 from J, leaving 8 bases between them. The CDR3 is 14 amino acids. Germline CDR1 MGHRA, CDR2 YSYEKL. The chain couples TRBV4-1 to TRBJ1-6; D is ambiguous. Source: whole blood, taken at baseline. The clonotype was recovered from an adult who was a healthcare worker with PCR-confirmed SARS-CoV-2 infection or an uninfected control (not recorded which). CDR3 loop: CASSHRANNSPLHF. DNA for the CDR3: TGCGCCAGCAGCCACCGGGCCAATAATTCACCCCTCCACTTT.